Listed below are T cell receptor beta chains from one sample, sequenced in a study of T-cell reconstitution after alpha-beta-depleted transplantation in children. Each CDR3 protein is one row after TCRdb ran MiXCR on the PCR reads. This repertoire shows roughly 670,000 distinct CDR3 sequences, around 13% found once; its top ten account for 0.79%. The sample here was PBMCs, taken before TCRalphabeta/CD19-depleted stem cell transplant. The receptors originated from a girl aged 2 to 10 with congenital amegakaryocytic thrombocytopenia, due to receive a stem cell transplant. CDR3s include the opening cysteine and the closing phenylalanine or tryptophan. D genes are given only for firm matches. Rows give clone size only sometimes, using once, few, many, or a class for an expanded clone.

TRBV20-1	TRBJ2-5	.	few	TGCAGTGTTTTACGGTCGTTGTACCAAGAGACCCAGTACTTC	CSVLRSLYQETQYF
TRBV24-1	TRBJ2-2	.	.	TGTGCCACCAGTGCAACGGACAAGGTGGACACCGGGGAGCTGTTTTTT	CATSATDKVDTGELFF
TRBV10-2	TRBJ2-3	.	many	TGCGCCAGCAGAGACTCTAGCGCAGATACGCAGTATTTT	CASRDSSADTQYF
TRBV4-1	TRBJ1-5	.	many	TGCGCCAGCAGCCAAGAGGGAGGGGATGGCAATCAGCCCCAGCATTTT	CASSQEGGDGNQPQHF
TRBV27	TRBJ2-3	TRBD1	.	TGTGCCAGCAGTTTAGTGGGACAGAACACAGATACGCAGTATTTT	CASSLVGQNTDTQYF
TRBV19	TRBJ2-4	.	once	TGTGCCAGTAGTAACATCAGGGTATTCAGAAACATTCAGTACTTC	CASSNIRVFRNIQYF
TRBV20-1	TRBJ2-1	TRBD1	.	TGCAGTGCTAGACCCTCAGGGGGAGTTATAGTTTGGGAGCAGTTCTTC	CSARPSGGVIVWEQFF
TRBV20-1	TRBJ2-7	.	.	TGCAGTGCTAGGGCAGGGGTGAGCTACGAGCAGTACTTC	CSARAGVSYEQYF
TRBV20-1	TRBJ2-7	.	.	TGCAGTGCTTACCAACCCGGGAAGGGGAACTACGAGCAGTACTTC	CSAYQPGKGNYEQYF
TRBV7-9	TRBJ2-7	.	few	TGTGCCAGCAGCTTAGCGGCCGCTTGGAAGCAGTACTTC	CASSLAAAWKQYF
TRBV7-9	TRBJ2-1	TRBD1	few	TGTGCCAGCAGAGCCGGGACAGGGGGCGTCTATGAGCAGTTCTTC	CASRAGTGGVYEQFF